These 22 T cell receptor beta chains were sequenced from one sample in a study of T cell changes during pregnancy in multiple sclerosis (dated by TCRdb to about 2019). Library generation was performed with the immunoSEQ multiplex PCR assay. TCRdb re-hosts the immuneACCESS table, in-frame sequences only. Its copies lack some clones; in the studies checked, an unresolved V gene accounts for under half of them, and the cause for the rest is not known. Within this sample are more than 45,000 clones, with 93% of them counted one time only. Approximately 3.5% of the sample rests with the top ten. The material sequenced was CD8+ T cells from peripheral blood mononuclear cells, taken in the second trimester of pregnancy. The source of these receptors is a female donor with multiple sclerosis, enrolled in a pregnancy study.

The chain carries TRBV15 and TRBJ2-6; possibly TRBD2 for D (6 bases). In germline, CDR1 is LNHNV, CDR2 YYDKDF (reference sequence). Trimming took 4 bases from V and 0 from J, leaving 22 bases between them. This CDR3 is 20 amino acids long. CDR3 protein: CATSTLWEEQVDSGANVLTF. CDR3 DNA: TGTGCCACCAGCACCCTCTGGGAGGAACAGGTGGACTCTGGGGCCAACGTCCTGACTTTC.

The gene calls are TRBV7-9 and TRBJ1-1; a weak D match, TRBD1 (5 bases). The CDR3 is 13 amino acids. CDR1 SEHNR and CDR2 FQNEAQ come from the germline V gene (reference sequence). V dropped 4 bases and J dropped 4 bases, with 10 bases sitting between them. The CDR3 DNA reads TGTGCCAGCAGCTCTCAGGGCCTCACTGAAGCTTTCTTT. This gives the protein CASSSQGLTEAFF.

V usage is TRBV18 and J usage is TRBJ2-2, with 7 nucleotides matching TRBD1. V lost 2 bases and J lost 0; bases outside the gene matches: 9. CDR3 size: 18 residues. Germline-derived CDR1 and CDR2 are KGHSH and LQKENI. CDR3 residues: CASSPTPGQTANTGELFF. CDR3 nucleotides: TGTGCCAGCTCACCAACTCCGGGACAGACCGCGAACACCGGGGAGCTGTTTTTT.

Of note for this clone: Mismatch with germline at one junction end may stem from a read error. The rearrangement uses TRBV18 and TRBJ2-7, with 8 bases matching TRBD1. Germline CDR1 reads KGHSH; CDR2 reads LQKENI. This CDR3 has 15 amino acids. CDR3 loop: CASSPRDRSSYEQYF. CDR3 coding DNA: TGTGCCAGCTCGCCACGGGACAGGAGCTCCTACGAGCAGTACTTC.

This rearrangement joins TRBV5-5 to TRBJ2-7, with no clear D. V lost 0 bases to trimming and J lost 3 bases, with 7 bases between them. Germline V gene data show CDR1 as SGHKS and CDR2 as YYEKEE (reference sequence). This CDR3 comprises 13 residues. The CDR3, as DNA: TGTGCCAGCAGCTTGGAGCCGTACTACGAGCAGTACTTC. Its protein product is CASSLEPYYEQYF. The whole variable domain, remainder taken from reference TRBV5-5 and TRBJ2-7, is DAGVTQSPTHLIKTRGQQVTLRCSPISGHKSVSWYQQVLGQGPQFIFQYYEKEERGRGNFPDRFSARQFPNYSSELNVNALLLGDSALYLCASSLEPYYEQYFGPGTRLTVT.

The chain joins TRBV7-8 to TRBJ2-1; D ambiguous. This CDR3 has 11 amino acids. Germline V gene data show CDR1 as SGHVS and CDR2 as FQNEAQ. Deletions cut 0 bases from V and 8 bases from J, with 2 bases between. The DNA for the CDR3 is TGTGCCAGCAGCTTAGCCGATGAGCAGTTCTTC. Translation gives CASSLADEQFF.

V gene TRBV9 combines with J gene TRBJ2-2; weak D call: TRBD1 (7 bases). This CDR3 has 15 amino acids. The V end was cut by 6 bases, the J end by 8 bases, with 20 bases between. Germline CDR1 is SGDLS and CDR2 is YYNGEE. This CDR3 reads CASKEGAGTAGELFF. Written as DNA, the CDR3 is TGTGCCAGCAAGGAGGGGGCCGGAACAGCGGGGGAGCTGTTTTTT. Drawing the rest from reference TRBV9 and TRBJ2-2, the complete variable domain is DSGVTQTPKHLITATGQRVTLRCSPRSGDLSVYWYQQSLDQGLQFLIQYYNGEERAKGNILERFSAQQFPDLHSELNLSSLELGDSALYFCASKEGAGTAGELFFGEGSRLTVL.

This chain connects TRBV6-1 to TRBJ1-5; D not certain. The length of the CDR3 is 15 residues. Germline V gene data show CDR1 as MNHNS and CDR2 as SASEGT. V shed 2 bases and J shed 7 bases, with 15 bases lying between them. In DNA, the CDR3 is TGTGCCAGCAGTGAACTAGCCCCGCCGAACCAGCCCCAGCATTTT. The encoded protein is CASSELAPPNQPQHF.

The chain carries TRBV4-1 and TRBJ1-1; D not certain. This CDR3 contains 14 residues. V lost 0 bases to trimming and J lost 1 base, with 6 bases between them. The germline V gene has CDR1 MGHRA and CDR2 YSYEKL. CDR3 protein: CASSQEGRNTEAFF. CDR3 coding DNA: TGCGCCAGCAGCCAAGAGGGCAGGAACACTGAAGCTTTCTTT.

The J gene is TRBJ1-1, the V gene TRBV9; possible D gene TRBD1, 6 bases. The CDR3 extends over 15 amino acids. Trimming removed 0 bases at V and 1 base at J, with 10 bases between. Germline CDR1 and CDR2: SGDLS and YYNGEE. CDR3 sequence: CASSVDRGGNTEAFF. The CDR3 DNA reads TGTGCCAGCAGCGTAGATAGGGGGGGGAACACTGAAGCTTTCTTT.

The genes are TRBV19 and TRBJ2-3; 13 nucleotides line up with TRBD2. With V trimmed by 5 bases and J by 4 bases, 6 bases remained unmatched. The germline CDR1 and CDR2 sequences are LNHDA and SQIVND (reference sequence). The CDR3 extends over 16 amino acids. This CDR3 is CASSARTSGSSDTQYF. DNA for the CDR3: TGTGCCAGTAGTGCCCGGACTAGCGGGAGTTCAGATACGCAGTATTTT.

The chain uses TRBV9 and TRBJ2-1, with 8 bases lining up with TRBD2. Trimming cost V 2 bases and J 9 bases; bases outside gene matches: 7. The length of the CDR3 is 14 residues. From germline, CDR1 is SGDLS and CDR2 YYNGEE. This CDR3 reads CASSVSSSGSEQFF. Written as DNA, the CDR3 is TGTGCCAGCAGCGTCTCCTCAAGCGGGAGTGAGCAGTTCTTC.

This sequence joins TRBV9 and TRBJ2-1, with 9 bases identical to TRBD2. Germline loops: CDR1 SGDLS, CDR2 YYNGEE. J lost 10 bases, V lost 0 bases, and 8 bases had no gene match. This CDR3 is 15 amino acids long. CDR3 in DNA: TGTGCCAGCAGCGTAGATGGCGGGAGGGCTCTCGAGCAGTTCTTC. Encoded protein: CASSVDGGRALEQFF.

The V gene is TRBV7-9, the J gene TRBJ2-7; tentatively, D is TRBD1 (5 bases). The CDR3 has 11 residues. Germline CDR1 SEHNR, CDR2 FQNEAQ (reference sequence). The V gene lost 4 bases and the J gene lost 5 bases, with 6 bases spanning the gap. The DNA of the CDR3 is TGTGCCAGCAGCTCAGGGAACGAGCAGTACTTC. It is translated as CASSSGNEQYF. Drawing the rest from reference TRBV7-9 and TRBJ2-7, the complete variable domain is DTGVSQNPRHKITKRGQNVTFRCDPISEHNRLYWYRQTLGQGPEFLTYFQNEAQLEKSRLLSDRFSAERPKGSFSTLEIQRTEQGDSAMYLCASSSGNEQYFGPGTRLTVT.

The J gene is TRBJ2-7, the V gene TRBV2; D possibly corresponds to TRBD2 (7 bases). The germline CDR1 and CDR2 sequences are SNHLY and FYNNEI. Between the trimmed V and J ends, which lost 5 bases and 0 bases, there was a span of 14 bases. The CDR3 covers 15 residues. CDR3 coding DNA: TGTGCCAGCAGTCCCGGGCGGGGGCCCTCCTACGAGCAGTACTTC. Its translation is CASSPGRGPSYEQYF.

The rearrangement links TRBV27 to TRBJ2-7; 8 nucleotides agree with TRBD2. This CDR3 has 13 amino acids. The germline CDR1 and CDR2 sequences are MNHEY and SMNVEV (reference sequence). V dropped 3 bases and J dropped 4; count of bases not matched to a gene: 2. The CDR3 sequence is CASSLGLGYEQYF. In DNA, the CDR3 is TGTGCCAGCAGTTTGGGACTAGGTTACGAGCAGTACTTC.

The chain recombines TRBV7-6 with TRBJ2-2; D perhaps matches TRBD2 (7 bases). From germline, CDR1 is SGHVS and CDR2 FNYEAQ. The length of the CDR3 is 16 residues. The V end lost 5 bases, the J end lost 4 bases, and 17 bases lay between the germline ends. CDR3 protein: CASSPPKGGLTGELFF. CDR3 nucleotide sequence: TGTGCCAGCAGCCCCCCCAAGGGGGGGCTCACCGGGGAGCTGTTTTTT. Full variable domain (rest looked up from reference TRBV7-6 and TRBJ2-2): GAGVSQSPRYKVTKRGQDVALRCDPISGHVSLYWYRQALGQGPEFLTYFNYEAQQDKSGLPNDRFSAERPEGSISTLTIQRTEQRDSAMYRCASSPPKGGLTGELFFGEGSRLTVL.

The chain recombines TRBV2 with TRBJ2-7; no firm D call. The CDR3 has 13 amino acids. V lost 3 bases, J lost 0 bases, and 6 bases lay in between. CDR1 and CDR2 (germline): SNHLY, FYNNEI. This CDR3 is CASSDPNSYEQYF. Written as DNA, the CDR3 is TGTGCCAGCAGTGATCCTAACTCCTACGAGCAGTACTTC. The full variable domain, in which reference TRBV2 and TRBJ2-7 provide the parts outside the CDR3, is EPEVTQTPSHQVTQMGQEVILRCVPISNHLYFYWYRQILGQKVEFLVSFYNNEISEKSEIFDDQFSVERPDGSNFTLKIRSTKLEDSAMYFCASSDPNSYEQYFGPGTRLTVT.

The V call is TRBV5-1, the J call TRBJ1-5, with unresolved D. The CDR3 sequence is 15 residues long. Trimming pared 0 bases from V and 0 bases from J, leaving 7 bases between. Germline CDR1 SGHRS, CDR2 YFSETQ. The CDR3 nucleotides read TGCGCCAGCAGCTTGGACCTTAGTAGCAATCAGCCCCAGCATTTT. Its translation: CASSLDLSSNQPQHF.

The chain joins TRBV4-1 to TRBJ2-7, with TRBD2 as a possible D gene (7 bases). The V end lost 0 bases, the J end lost 2 bases, and 20 bases lay between the germline ends. The CDR3 length is 18 residues. The germline V gene has CDR1 MGHRA and CDR2 YSYEKL. DNA for the CDR3: TGCGCCAGCAGCCAAGATGGGATCGGGGGGCGTCGTCCCTACGAGCAGTACTTC. Protein: CASSQDGIGGRRPYEQYF.

The chain has TRBV27 and TRBJ1-5, with TRBD1 as a possible D gene (6 bases). The CDR3 spans 14 residues. Trimming pared 5 bases from V and 0 bases from J, leaving 8 bases between. Germline V gene sequence: CDR1 MNHEY, CDR2 SMNVEV (reference sequence). The CDR3, as DNA: TGTGCCAGCAGTACACAGGGTAGCAATCAGCCCCAGCATTTT. Its translation: CASSTQGSNQPQHF.

The gene calls are TRBV30 and TRBJ2-1; D gene unclear. Germline V gene sequence: CDR1 GTSNPN, CDR2 SVGIG (reference sequence). The CDR3 covers 15 residues. Trimming shortened V by 6 bases and J by 5 bases, and 20 bases separated the two germline ends. The CDR3 bases are TGTGCCTGCGCCCCCGACTCCAGATGGAACAATGAGCAGTTCTTC. The encoded protein is CACAPDSRWNNEQFF.